The subject of this entry is one T cell receptor (beta chain). Its antigen has not been determined. The record has no base qualities; no much larger clone is one base away. Donors were healthy HIV-negative adults with no recently reported acute infections or vaccinations. Only Caucasian adults living in Nashville, Tennessee, USA were represented among the donors. CD4+ T cells were enriched through magnetic negative selection, after which naive cells were positively selected on CD45RA and the remaining negative fraction served as the memory subset. After blood collection by leukapheresis, PBMCs were isolated using Ficoll-Histopaque density gradient centrifugation and then cryopreserved in the vapor phase of liquid nitrogen. Analytical flow cytometry was used to check the purity and quantity of each magnetically sorted T cell population. Each sorted fraction had its genomic DNA isolated and then quantified by UV absorbance on a Nanodrop 2000c.

This record belongs to a study of shared clonotypes between healthy human individuals (TCRdb year 2020). For the study in its entirety: A few men and a couple of women, aged 18 to 49 years, made up the cohort. For each donor, CD4 naive and CD4 memory were each given three plates, CD8 naive was given two plates, and CD8 memory was given one plate. The study deeply sequenced blood TCR repertoires of about 5 healthy adults to estimate repertoire size and the extent of clonotype sharing between individuals. Each donor's leukapheresis produced roughly between roughly 0.94 and 9.5 billion PBMCs. Different laboratories and diverse techniques were used to prepare libraries and sequence TCR repertoires, to increase sequencing depth and limit assay-specific biases.

What the research found in general, with its limitations: Based on pairwise subsampling, the degree of clonotype sharing among donors was expected to be affected by sequencing depth. Sampling was limited to blood, and TCR repertoires in tissue likely differ from TCR repertoires in blood. The small number of donors limited the genetic and exposure-history diversity represented. Larger estimated clonotype richness was generally found for naive subsets than for memory subsets. Across a few donors, about 5% of naive CD4, 3% to 4% of naive CD8, 2.3% of memory CD4, and roughly 0.4% of memory CD8 clonotypes were shared. Even with the large sequencing depth, rarefaction of the sorted-subset datasets indicated that sequencing was incomplete. Clonotypes shared by all four sorted-subset donors showed higher generation probabilities than non-shared clonotypes.

Trimming leaves V shorter by 5 bases and J shorter by 0 bases, with the junction holding 2 bases beyond the gene matches. As encoded in the germline V gene, CDR1 is ENHRY while CDR2 is SYGVKD. CDR3 length: 14 amino acids, cysteine to phenylalanine. The kept DNA is CDR3 alone, 42 bases in frame from the first base. TCR CDR3 regions were amplified from genomic DNA by multiplex PCR using the deep immunoSEQ assay. Extracted genomic DNA from each cell subset was distributed evenly across all wells of several immunoSEQ 96-well plates, and each plate was treated as a replicate. For sorted subsets, 150 to 200 ng genomic DNA, equal to tens of thousands of T cell genomes, was loaded into each replicate PCR. Purified libraries were quantified with a Qubit 3.0 fluorometer, sized on a Bioanalyzer 2100, and re-quantified with the KAPA Library Quantification kit. A separate single-read 150-cycle Illumina NextSeq 550 flow cell was used to sequence each immunoSEQ 96-well plate. The source study handled its data this way. Because the immunoSEQ output included only junctional sequences and no quality scores, the filtering could not be the same as the filtering used for full-length reads. To assign V/J genes and CDR3, sequences were annotated against IMGT germline references using PyIR, a Python wrapper for IgBLAST v1.9. Reads were filtered out if the reads had weak V/J assignments (E-value above 1e-6), no CDR3, stop codons, out-of-frame junctions, or ambiguous translated residues. A V3J clonotype was defined by an identical inferred V gene, J gene, and CDR3 amino acid sequence. Percentage overlap between repertoires was calculated by dividing the number of shared unique clonotypes by the size of the smaller repertoire. Richness of each repertoire was evaluated using RTK rarefaction, the Chao1 estimator, and Recon v2.1 estimates of unobserved clonotypes. Generation probabilities for all TCRbeta clonotypes obtained by the gDNA method from a handful of donors were computed using OLGA. Held by TCRdb, this immuneACCESS table contains in-frame sequences only and omits some clones. Under half of the omission traces to an unresolved V gene where checked; the cause of the rest is unknown. V and J calls and clone size are given by that table; D and trimming were obtained from the DNA. The sample table holds 640,000 or so clones, of which roughly 70% were seen once. The top ten clones comprise roughly 1.8% of the sample.

Sample: memory CD4+ T cells sorted from blood. The cell subset or site label for this specimen denotes: CD45RA-negative fraction. The source of this sequence is a woman in her 30s in good health. The chain joins TRBV10-3 to TRBJ2-7, and 9 bases in between align with TRBD1. The CDR3 region: CAISLGQGSYEQYF. The nucleotide sequence is given as TGTGCCATCAGTTTGGGACAGGGCTCCTACGAGCAGTACTTC.